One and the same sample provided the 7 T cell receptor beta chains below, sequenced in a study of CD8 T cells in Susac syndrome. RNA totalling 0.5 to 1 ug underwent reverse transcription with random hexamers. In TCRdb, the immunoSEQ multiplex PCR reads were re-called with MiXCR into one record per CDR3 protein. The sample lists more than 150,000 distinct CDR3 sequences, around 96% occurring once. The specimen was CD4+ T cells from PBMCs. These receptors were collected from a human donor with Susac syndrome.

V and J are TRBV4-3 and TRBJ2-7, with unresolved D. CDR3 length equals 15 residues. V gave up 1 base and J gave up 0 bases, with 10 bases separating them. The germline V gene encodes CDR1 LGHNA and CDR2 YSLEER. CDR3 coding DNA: TGCGCCAGCAGCCAAGGGGCAGGAAGCTCCTACGAGCAGTACTTC. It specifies CASSQGAGSSYEQYF.

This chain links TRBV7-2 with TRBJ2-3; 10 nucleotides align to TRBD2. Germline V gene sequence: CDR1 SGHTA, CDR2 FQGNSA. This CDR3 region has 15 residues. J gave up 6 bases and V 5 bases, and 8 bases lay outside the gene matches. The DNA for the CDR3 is TGTGCCAGCAGCCTACCGACTAGCGGGTGGGATACGCAGTATTTT. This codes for CASSLPTSGWDTQYF.

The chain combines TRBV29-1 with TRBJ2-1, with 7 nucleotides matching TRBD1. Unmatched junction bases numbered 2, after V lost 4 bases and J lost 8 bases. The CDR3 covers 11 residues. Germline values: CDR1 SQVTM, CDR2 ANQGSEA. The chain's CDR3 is CSVGQGHEQFF. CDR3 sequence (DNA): TGCAGCGTTGGACAGGGCCATGAGCAGTTCTTC.

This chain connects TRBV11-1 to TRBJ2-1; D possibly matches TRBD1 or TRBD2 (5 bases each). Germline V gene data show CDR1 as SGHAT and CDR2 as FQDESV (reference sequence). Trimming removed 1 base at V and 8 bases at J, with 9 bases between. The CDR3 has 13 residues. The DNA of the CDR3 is TGTGCCAGCAGCTTAGGGGGGTTCGATGAGCAGTTCTTC. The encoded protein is CASSLGGFDEQFF.

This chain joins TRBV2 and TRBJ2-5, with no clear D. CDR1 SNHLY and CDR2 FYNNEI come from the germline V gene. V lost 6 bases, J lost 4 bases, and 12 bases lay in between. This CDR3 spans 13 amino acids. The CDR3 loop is CASSERTRETQYF. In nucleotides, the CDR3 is TGTGCCAGCAGCGAACGGACCCGAGAGACCCAGTACTTC.

CDR3 residues: CASSLTDGYGYTF. The CDR3 bases are TGTGCCAGCAGCTTAACCGACGGCTATGGCTACACCTTC. The chain links TRBV7-3 to TRBJ1-2; no clear D. V was pared by 0 bases and J by 4 bases, with 6 bases between. Germline assignment: CDR1 SGHTA and CDR2 FQGTGA. The CDR3 runs 13 residues.

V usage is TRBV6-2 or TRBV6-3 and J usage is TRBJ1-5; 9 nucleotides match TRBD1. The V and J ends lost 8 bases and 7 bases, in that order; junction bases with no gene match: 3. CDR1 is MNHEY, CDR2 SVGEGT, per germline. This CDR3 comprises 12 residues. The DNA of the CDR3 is TGTGCCAGCGAGGACAGGGGACAGCCCCAGCATTTT. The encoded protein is CASEDRGQPQHF.